These 5 T cell receptor beta chains share one sample of origin, sequenced in a study of vaccination effects on CD4 cells after COVID-19. Before any sequencing was done, the ViraFEST assay used viral peptide pools to expand antigen-specific CD4+ T cells. Cells that had been cultured for approximately ten days were the source of isolated CD4+ T cells. None of these healthy vaccinees had been infected with SARS-CoV-2 before vaccination. What these receptors recognize is not known. Sequencing used immunoSEQ multiplex PCR; TCRdb keeps in-frame clones, though not all of them. The profile covers roughly 27,000 clones, with about 70% appearing a single time and about 11% taken by the ten largest. Sequences were derived from CD4+ T cells from PBMCs cultured with SARS-CoV-2 spike peptides, sampled before COVID-19 vaccination. These receptors all stem from a human donor who received a COVID-19 vaccine.

As regards this clone: Other DNA sequences within the sample encode an identical CDR3. The genes are TRBV9 and TRBJ2-1, with 8 bases identical to TRBD2. Germline CDR1 and CDR2: SGDLS and YYNGEE. This CDR3 has 16 residues. The V and J ends lost 0 bases and 4 bases, in that order; junction bases with no gene match: 6. DNA for the CDR3: TGTGCCAGCAGCGTAGGATCAGCGGGGGCGTACAATGAGCAGTTCTTC. It yields the protein CASSVGSAGAYNEQFF.

The rearrangement joins TRBV6-5 to TRBJ2-7; D is ambiguous. This CDR3 has 14 residues. Trimming stripped 0 bases from V and 2 bases from J, with 8 bases between. Per germline, CDR1 MNHEY and CDR2 SVGAGI. In DNA, the CDR3 is TGTGCCAGCAGTTACTCGCTAGGAGCCTACGAGCAGTACTTC. Amino acids: CASSYSLGAYEQYF.

This clone was counted a few times. The gene calls are TRBV6-5 and TRBJ1-4, with 9 positions matching TRBD1. V lost 6 bases, J lost 4 bases, and 3 bases stayed unmatched. CDR1 and CDR2 from the germline V gene are MNHEY and SVGAGI. This CDR3 spans 14 amino acids. The CDR3 sequence is CASRGTGSNEKLFF. The CDR3 DNA is TGTGCCAGCAGGGGGACAGGGAGTAATGAAAAACTGTTTTTT.

The chain joins TRBV24-1 to TRBJ1-1; 10 bases agree with TRBD1. V shed 5 bases and J 3 bases; nucleotides not matched to a gene: 8. The V gene's germline CDR1 is KGHDR and CDR2 SFDVKD. The CDR3 has 16 residues. This CDR3 is CATSGWGQGLHTEAFF. The CDR3, as DNA: TGTGCCACCAGTGGGTGGGGACAGGGGTTACACACTGAAGCTTTCTTT.

V and J are TRBV28 and TRBJ1-5; unclear D gene. Germline CDR1 and CDR2: MDHEN and SYDVKM. The CDR3 has 15 residues. V lost 6 bases, J lost 3 bases, and 15 bases lay in between. The CDR3 coding sequence is TGTGCCAGCAGATCGGGGTCCCTACTCAATCAGCCCCAGCATTTT. Protein product: CASRSGSLLNQPQHF.